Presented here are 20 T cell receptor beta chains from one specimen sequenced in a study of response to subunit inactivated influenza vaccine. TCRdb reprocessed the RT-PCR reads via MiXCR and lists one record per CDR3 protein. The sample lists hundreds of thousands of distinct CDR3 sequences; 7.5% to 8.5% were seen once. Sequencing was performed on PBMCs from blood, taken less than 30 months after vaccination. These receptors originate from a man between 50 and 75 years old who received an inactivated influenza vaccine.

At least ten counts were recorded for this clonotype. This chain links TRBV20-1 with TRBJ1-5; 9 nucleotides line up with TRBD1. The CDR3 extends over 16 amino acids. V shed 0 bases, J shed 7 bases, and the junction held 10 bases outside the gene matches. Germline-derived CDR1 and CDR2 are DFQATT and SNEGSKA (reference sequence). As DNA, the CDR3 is TGCAGTGCTAGAGAACTCCGAACAGGGGGCGGACAGCCCCAGCATTTT. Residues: CSARELRTGGGQPQHF.

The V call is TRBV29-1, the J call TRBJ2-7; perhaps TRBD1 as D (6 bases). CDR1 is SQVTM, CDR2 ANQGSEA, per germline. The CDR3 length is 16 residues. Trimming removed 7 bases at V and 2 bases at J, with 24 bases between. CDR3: CSGGVAGTSNTYEQYF. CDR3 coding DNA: TGCAGCGGGGGAGTCGCCGGGACAAGCAATACCTACGAGCAGTACTTC.

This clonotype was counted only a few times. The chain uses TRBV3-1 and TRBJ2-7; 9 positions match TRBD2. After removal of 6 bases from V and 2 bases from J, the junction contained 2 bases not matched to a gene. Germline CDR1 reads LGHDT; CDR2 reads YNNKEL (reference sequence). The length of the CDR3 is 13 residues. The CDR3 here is CASRRTSAYEQYF. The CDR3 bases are TGTGCCAGCAGGCGGACTAGCGCCTACGAGCAGTACTTC.

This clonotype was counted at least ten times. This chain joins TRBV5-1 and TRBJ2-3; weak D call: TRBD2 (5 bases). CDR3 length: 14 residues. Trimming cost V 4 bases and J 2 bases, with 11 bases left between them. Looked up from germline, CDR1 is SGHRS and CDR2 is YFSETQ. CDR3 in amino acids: CASSGSGYTDTQYF. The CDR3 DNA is TGCGCCAGCAGCGGAAGCGGATACACAGATACGCAGTATTTT.

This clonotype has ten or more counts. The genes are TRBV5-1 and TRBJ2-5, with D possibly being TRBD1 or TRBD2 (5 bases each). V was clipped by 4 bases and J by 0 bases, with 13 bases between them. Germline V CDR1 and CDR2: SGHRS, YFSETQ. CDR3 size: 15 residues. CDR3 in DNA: TGCGCCAGCAGCATGGGACCTACGTACCAAGAGACCCAGTACTTC. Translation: CASSMGPTYQETQYF.

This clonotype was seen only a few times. CDR3 sequence reads: CASSQGDRVSTIYF. CDR3 DNA sequence: TGCGCCAGCAGCCAAGGGGACAGGGTGAGCACCATATATTTT. This chain joins TRBV4-1 and TRBJ1-3, with 9 positions matching TRBD1. CDR1 is MGHRA and CDR2 is YSYEKL in the germline V gene. The J segment lost 9 bases and the V segment lost 1 base, leaving 4 bases of the junction unmatched. The CDR3 has 14 residues.

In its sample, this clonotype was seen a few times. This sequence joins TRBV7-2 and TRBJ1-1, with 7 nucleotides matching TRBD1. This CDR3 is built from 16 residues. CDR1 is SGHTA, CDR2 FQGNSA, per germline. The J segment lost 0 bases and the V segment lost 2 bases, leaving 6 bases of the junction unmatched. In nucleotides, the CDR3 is TGTGCCAGCAGCTTAAGACCCGGGACAGTGAACACTGAAGCTTTCTTT. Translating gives CASSLRPGTVNTEAFF.

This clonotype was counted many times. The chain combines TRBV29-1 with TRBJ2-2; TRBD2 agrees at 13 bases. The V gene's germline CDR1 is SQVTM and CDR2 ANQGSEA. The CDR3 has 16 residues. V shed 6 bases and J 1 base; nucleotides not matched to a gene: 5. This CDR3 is CSVGLAGEGNTGELFF. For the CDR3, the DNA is TGCAGCGTCGGACTAGCGGGAGAGGGGAACACCGGGGAGCTGTTTTTT.

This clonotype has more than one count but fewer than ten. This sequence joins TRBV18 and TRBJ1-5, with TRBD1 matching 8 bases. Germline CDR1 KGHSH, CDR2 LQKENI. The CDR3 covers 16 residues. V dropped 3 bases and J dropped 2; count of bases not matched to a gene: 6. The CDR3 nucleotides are TGTGCCAGCTCACCTACGACAGGGGTTGGCAATCAGCCCCAGCATTTT. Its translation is CASSPTTGVGNQPQHF. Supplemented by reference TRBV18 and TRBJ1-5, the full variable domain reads NAGVMQNPRHLVRRRGQEARLRCSPMKGHSHVYWYRQLPEEGLKFMVYLQKENIIDESGMPKERFSAEFPKEGPSILRIQQVVRGDSAAYFCASSPTTGVGNQPQHFGDGTRLSIL.

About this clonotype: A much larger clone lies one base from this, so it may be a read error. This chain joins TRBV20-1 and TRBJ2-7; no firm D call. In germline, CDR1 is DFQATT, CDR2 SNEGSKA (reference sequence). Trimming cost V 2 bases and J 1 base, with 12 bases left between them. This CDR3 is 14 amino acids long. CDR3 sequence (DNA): TGCAGTGCTAGACTCATAGGGTTTTCCTACGAGCAGTACTTC. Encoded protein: CSARLIGFSYEQYF.

CDR3 amino acids: CASCKEVPGTGVVNEQFF. DNA of the CDR3: TGTGCCAGCTGCAAGGAAGTCCCCGGGACAGGGGTGGTTAATGAGCAGTTCTTC. The chain employs TRBV7-4 and TRBJ2-1; 10 bases are shared with TRBD1. Germline CDR1 is SGHVT and CDR2 is SQSDAQ. With V trimmed by 8 bases and J by 7 bases, 20 bases remained unmatched. The CDR3 covers 18 residues.

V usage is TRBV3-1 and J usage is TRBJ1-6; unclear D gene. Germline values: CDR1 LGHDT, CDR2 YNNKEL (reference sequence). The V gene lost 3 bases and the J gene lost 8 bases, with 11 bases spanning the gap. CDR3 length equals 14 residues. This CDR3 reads CASSQEGLHSPLHF. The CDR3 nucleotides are TGTGCCAGCAGCCAGGAGGGTTTGCATTCACCCCTCCACTTT.

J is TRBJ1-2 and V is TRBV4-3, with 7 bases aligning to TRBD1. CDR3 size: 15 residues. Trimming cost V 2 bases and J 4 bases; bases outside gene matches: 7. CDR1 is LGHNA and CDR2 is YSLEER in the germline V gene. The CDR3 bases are TGCGCCAGCAGCCAAAAAGACAGGGAGGCCTATGGCTACACCTTC. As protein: CASSQKDREAYGYTF.

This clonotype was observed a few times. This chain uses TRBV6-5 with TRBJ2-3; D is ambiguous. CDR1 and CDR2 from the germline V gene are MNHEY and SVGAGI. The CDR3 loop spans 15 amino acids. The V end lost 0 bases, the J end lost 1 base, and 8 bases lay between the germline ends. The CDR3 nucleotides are TGTGCCAGCAGTTACTCGAATAGCCGCACAGATACGCAGTATTTT. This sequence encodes CASSYSNSRTDTQYF.

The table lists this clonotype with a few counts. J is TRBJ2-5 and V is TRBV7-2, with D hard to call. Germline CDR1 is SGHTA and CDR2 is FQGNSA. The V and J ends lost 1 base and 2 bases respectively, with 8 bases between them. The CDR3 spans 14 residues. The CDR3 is CASSLVTLQETQYF. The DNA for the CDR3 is TGTGCCAGCAGCTTAGTCACTCTGCAAGAGACCCAGTACTTC.

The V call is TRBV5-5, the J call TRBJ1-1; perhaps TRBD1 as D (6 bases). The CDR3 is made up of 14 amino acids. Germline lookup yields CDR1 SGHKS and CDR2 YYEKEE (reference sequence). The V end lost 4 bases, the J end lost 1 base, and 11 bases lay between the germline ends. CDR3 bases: TGTGCCAGCAGCACCCGGACAGCGAACACTGAAGCTTTCTTT. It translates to CASSTRTANTEAFF.

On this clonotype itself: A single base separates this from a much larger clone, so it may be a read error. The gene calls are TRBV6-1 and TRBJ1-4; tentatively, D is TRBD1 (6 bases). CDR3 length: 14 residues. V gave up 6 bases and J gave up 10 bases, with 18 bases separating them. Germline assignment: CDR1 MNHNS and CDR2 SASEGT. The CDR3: CASSPTGYGGKLFF. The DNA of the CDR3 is TGTGCCAGCAGCCCTACAGGGTATGGTGGAAAACTGTTTTTT.

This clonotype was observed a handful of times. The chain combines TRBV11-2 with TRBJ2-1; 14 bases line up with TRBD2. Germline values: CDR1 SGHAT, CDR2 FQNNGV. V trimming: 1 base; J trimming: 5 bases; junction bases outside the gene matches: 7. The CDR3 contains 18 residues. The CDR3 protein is CASSLVLTSGGVNNEQFF. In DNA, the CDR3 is TGTGCCAGCAGCTTAGTTTTGACTAGCGGGGGGGTGAACAATGAGCAGTTCTTC.

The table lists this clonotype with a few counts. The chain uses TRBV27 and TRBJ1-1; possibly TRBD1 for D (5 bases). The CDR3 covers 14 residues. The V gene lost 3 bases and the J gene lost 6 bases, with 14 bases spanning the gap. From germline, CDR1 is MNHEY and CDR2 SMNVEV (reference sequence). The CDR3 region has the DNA TGTGCCAGCAGTTTCGGGGGGGTGGGGGCTGAAGCTTTCTTT. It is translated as CASSFGGVGAEAFF.

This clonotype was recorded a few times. The chain's CDR3 is CASSDGPGQGYEQYF. The CDR3 DNA is TGTGCCAGCAGCGATGGCCCGGGACAGGGTTACGAGCAGTACTTC. The rearrangement links TRBV9 to TRBJ2-7; 9 bases are shared with TRBD1. V shed 3 bases and J 4 bases; nucleotides not matched to a gene: 8. This CDR3 has 15 amino acids. Germline V gene lookup returns CDR1 SGDLS and CDR2 YYNGEE.